What follows describes a single T cell receptor beta chain. Antigen unknown. The data are from a study of T cell responses to AZD1222 COVID-19 vaccine. Across the study: Second doses that came at about 4 or about 12 weeks were put together. General study points: Nearly half of spike-specific TCRs reportedly go after variant regions that carry no mutations. Two AZD1222 administrations were followed by greater Spike-specific TCR breadth and depth.

Some clones are missing from TCRdb's copy, which holds only in-frame ones; the method was immunoSEQ multiplex PCR. This sample has approximately 160,000 clones; 88% occur once, and the top ten carry around 2%. V lost 4 bases, J lost 4 bases, and 8 bases stayed unmatched. The germline gives CDR1 SGHAT, CDR2 FQNNGV. The CDR3 has 17 residues. The chain combines TRBV11-2 with TRBJ2-2; TRBD2 matches at 11 bases. Sequences were derived from peripheral blood, sampled on day 0 of AZD1222 vaccination. The receptor's source is an adult in good health. CDR3 nucleotides: TGTGCCAGCAGCTCGTCGGTTAGCGGGAGGGCCACCGGGGAGCTGTTTTTT. As protein: CASSSSVSGRATGELFF.